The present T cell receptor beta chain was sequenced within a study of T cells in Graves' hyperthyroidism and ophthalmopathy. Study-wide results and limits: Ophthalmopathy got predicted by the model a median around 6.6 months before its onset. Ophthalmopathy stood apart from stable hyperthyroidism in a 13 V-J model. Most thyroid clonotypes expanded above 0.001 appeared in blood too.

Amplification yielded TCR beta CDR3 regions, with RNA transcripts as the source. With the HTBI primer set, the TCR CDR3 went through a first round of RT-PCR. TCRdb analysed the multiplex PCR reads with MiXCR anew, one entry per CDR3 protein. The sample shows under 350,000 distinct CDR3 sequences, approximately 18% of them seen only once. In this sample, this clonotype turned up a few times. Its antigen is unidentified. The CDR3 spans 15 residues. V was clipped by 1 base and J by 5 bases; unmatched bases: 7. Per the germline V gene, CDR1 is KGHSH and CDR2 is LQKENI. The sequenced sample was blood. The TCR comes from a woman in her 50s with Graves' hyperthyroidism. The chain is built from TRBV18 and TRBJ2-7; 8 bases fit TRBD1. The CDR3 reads CASSPRQGAIDEQYF. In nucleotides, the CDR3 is TGTGCCAGCTCACCACGGCAGGGGGCGATCGACGAGCAGTACTTC.